This TCR beta chain was observed in a study of identical twins (TCRdb year 2016). At the level of the whole study: To test whether fetal clonotypes persist, the study used deep sequencing on TCR alpha and beta repertoires from monozygotic twins, unrelated adults of various ages, and cord blood. To rule out contamination, the twin experiments were replicated at different times with different library preparation protocols.

A distance of 13 bases separates the germline ends of V and J, which lose 5 bases and 0 bases respectively. The cysteine opens and the phenylalanine closes a CDR3 of 16 amino acids. Of the read, only the CDR3 DNA is kept; its 48 bases are in frame from base 1. CDR1 is given as SGHAT and CDR2 as FQDESV, both from the germline V gene (reference sequence). What the authors observed across the whole study: Fewer insertions were carried by abundant cord blood beta clonotypes, a similar but weaker trend appeared in young adult naive repertoires, and no such trend appeared in memory repertoires. Compared with coincidental sharing between unrelated individuals, out-of-frame TCR alpha sequences shared between twins had an excess of sequences with low generation probability. Because the same donors could not be followed over many years, conclusions were based on cross-sectional statistical analysis. A weaker excess of twin sharing was found in beta out-of-frame sequences because the signal-to-noise ratio was lowered by fewer shared sequences. Invariant T cells such as MAIT and iNKT could partly confound zero-insertion analyses, though diverse VJ usage argued against this for most clonotypes. In monozygotic twins, recombination models systematically underestimated out-of-frame TCR alpha sharing, but the models matched the sharing seen between unrelated individuals.

This clonotype was observed a few times. What this receptor recognizes is not known. There are no base qualities to consult, and no much larger clone falls within one base. Every donor was a healthy Caucasian. The twin cohort consisted of three pairs of female monozygotic twins, all aged roughly 18 to 29 years. Positive isolation kits from Invitrogen were used to isolate CD4+ and CD8+ T cell populations. The method was 5' RACE. The instrument given in TCRdb is Illumina HiSeq 2000. A universal primer binding site was added through template switching, and the final cDNA carried a unique molecular identifier so that TCR cDNA molecules could be counted accurately. First-strand cDNA for TCR alpha and beta chains was synthesized from specific primers in the conserved constant-segment region. Each cDNA library was double barcoded, with a SMART-Mk sample barcode plus Illumina barcodes, to control for contamination. TruSeq adapter sequences, together with Illumina sample barcodes, were added in two successive PCR steps. The Illumina HiSeq platform was used with custom primers to sequence TCR alpha and beta cDNA libraries. As for how the authors treated the data: Unique molecular identifiers were extracted from raw reads with MiGEC, and CDR3 positions were determined with MiXCR. Recombination models were inferred per individual with the repgenHMM and IGoR tools using an EM algorithm. The analysis of shared clonotypes was done with the tcR package in R, with sharing normalized by the product of cloneset sizes. Out-of-frame nonproductive sequences were analyzed to study raw recombination free of thymic and clonal selection effects. Using fastp at Q25 and MiXCR, TCRdb reprocessed the public reads and kept productive beta chains. Each CDR3 protein appears once, grouped with its most common genes and DNA. TCRdb's processing, not the study's, gives the V and J calls here. The sample table records 450,000 or so distinct CDR3 sequences; around 14% of these occur just once. Clones ranked in the top ten supply about 0.53% of the sample.

This same sample was also part of a study on yellow fever vaccine responses in identical twins. The second study reports: The T cell response to vaccination in identical twins was reported by the authors to appear partly convergent and partly personalized. Focusing on identical twins, the study followed the T cell clones that responded to the vaccine, and did so with precision.

Recombination linked TRBV11-1 to TRBJ2-2; the best D guess is TRBD2, with 5 bases matching. This receptor was obtained from a woman aged 18 to 35 in good health. Specimen: CD4+ T cells sorted from blood. This receptor has the CDR3 CASSIKRITNTGELFF. The DNA is as follows: TGTGCCAGCAGCATTAAGCGGATCACGAACACCGGGGAGCTGTTTTTT. The CDR3 plus the reference TRBV11-1 and TRBJ2-2 genes for the other parts give the full variable domain: EAEVAQSPRYKITEKSQAVAFWCDPISGHATLYWYRQILGQGPELLVQFQDESVVDDSQLPKDRFSAERLKGVDSTLKIQPAELGDSAMYLCASSIKRITNTGELFFGEGSRLTVL.